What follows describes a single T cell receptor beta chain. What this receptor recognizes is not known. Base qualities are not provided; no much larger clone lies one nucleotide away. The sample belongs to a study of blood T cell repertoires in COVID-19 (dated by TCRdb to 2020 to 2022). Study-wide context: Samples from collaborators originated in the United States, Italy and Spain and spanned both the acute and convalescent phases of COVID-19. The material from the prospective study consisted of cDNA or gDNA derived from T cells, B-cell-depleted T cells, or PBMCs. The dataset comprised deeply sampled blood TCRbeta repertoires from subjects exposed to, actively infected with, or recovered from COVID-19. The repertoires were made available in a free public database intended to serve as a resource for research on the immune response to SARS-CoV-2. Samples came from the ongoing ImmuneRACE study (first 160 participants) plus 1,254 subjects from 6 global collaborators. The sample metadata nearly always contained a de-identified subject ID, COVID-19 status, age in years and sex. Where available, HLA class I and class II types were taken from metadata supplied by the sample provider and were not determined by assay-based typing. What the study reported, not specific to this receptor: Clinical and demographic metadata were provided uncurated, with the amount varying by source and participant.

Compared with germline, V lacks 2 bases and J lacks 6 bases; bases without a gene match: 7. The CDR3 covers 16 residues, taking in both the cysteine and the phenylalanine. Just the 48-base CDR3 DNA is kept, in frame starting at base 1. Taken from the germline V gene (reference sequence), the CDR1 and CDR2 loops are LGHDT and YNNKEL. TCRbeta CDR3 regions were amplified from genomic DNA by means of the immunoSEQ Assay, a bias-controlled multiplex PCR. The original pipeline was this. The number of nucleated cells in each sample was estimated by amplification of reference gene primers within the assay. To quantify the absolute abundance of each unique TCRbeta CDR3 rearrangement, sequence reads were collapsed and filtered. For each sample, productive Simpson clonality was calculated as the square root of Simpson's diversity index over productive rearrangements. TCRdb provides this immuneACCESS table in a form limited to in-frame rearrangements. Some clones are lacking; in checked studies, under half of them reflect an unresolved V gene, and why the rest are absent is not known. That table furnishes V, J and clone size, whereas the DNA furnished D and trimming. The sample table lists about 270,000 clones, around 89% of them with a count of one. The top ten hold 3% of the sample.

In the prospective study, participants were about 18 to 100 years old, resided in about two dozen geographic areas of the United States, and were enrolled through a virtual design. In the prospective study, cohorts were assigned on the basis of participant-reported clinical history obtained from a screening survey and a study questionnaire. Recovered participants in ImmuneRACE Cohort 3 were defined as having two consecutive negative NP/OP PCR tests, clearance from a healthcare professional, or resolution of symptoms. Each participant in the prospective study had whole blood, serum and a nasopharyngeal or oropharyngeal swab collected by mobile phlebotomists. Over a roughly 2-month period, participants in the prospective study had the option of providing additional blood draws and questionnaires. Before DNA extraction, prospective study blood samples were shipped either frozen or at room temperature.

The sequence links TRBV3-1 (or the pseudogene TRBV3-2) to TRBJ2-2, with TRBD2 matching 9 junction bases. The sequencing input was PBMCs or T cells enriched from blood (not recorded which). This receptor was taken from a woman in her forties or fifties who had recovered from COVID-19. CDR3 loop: CASSQPPGLAPGELFF. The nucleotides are TGTGCCAGCAGCCAACCCCCGGGACTAGCTCCCGGGGAGCTGTTTTTT.